This record concerns one T cell receptor (beta chain) sequence. Its antigen is not identified. This entry is derived from a study of T cells after posttransplantation cyclophosphamide. Study-wide findings and caveats: Blood and skin or GI T cell repertoires showed limited TRB overlap. Donor-recipient repertoire similarity was low at 1-2 months, rising over year one. Recipient CMV seropositivity and CMV reactivation strongly tracked TRB clonality.

The naive gate required viable CD3+CD4+ or CD3+CD8+ cells with CCR7+CD45RA+CD45RO-CD95-CD27+CD28+ phenotype. The related graft donor's blood sample was taken on the day of bone marrow donation. Profiled with immunoSEQ multiplex PCR; TCRdb holds only in-frame clones, not every one. The repertoire has around 20,000 clones, about 97% of them found once; the top ten carry less than 0.15%. Sequencing was done on a sample of naive CD4+ T cells sorted from PBMCs. This clonotype was obtained from a man aged 50 to 60 in good health, CMV-negative, and a related stem cell transplant donor.

The CDR3 DNA sequence: TGTGCCAGCAGCTTGCCCCTGTCGGGGGGGCTGGCAGATACGCAGTATTTT. Translation gives CASSLPLSGGLADTQYF. The J gene is TRBJ2-3, the V gene TRBV5-6, with 8 bases lining up with TRBD2. This CDR3 has 17 residues. V lost 1 base, J lost 4 bases, and 11 bases stayed unmatched. CDR1 SGHDT and CDR2 YYEEEE come from the germline V gene.